This TCR beta chain was obtained from a study of blood T cells in healthy people across ages. The study's findings and limits: In older individuals, TCR beta diversity per million T cells was lower, falling roughly linearly with age. The study found TCR beta diversity correlated strongly with naive T cell percentage.

Alongside a J-beta primer mix, a sample-barcoded 5' primer served in a second PCR lasting about 7 to 12 cycles. TCRdb analysed the 5' RACE reads with MiXCR anew, one entry per CDR3 protein. The repertoire holds hundreds of thousands of distinct CDR3 sequences, with around 41% as singletons. The V gene end was trimmed by 6 bases and the J gene end by 5 bases; junction bases not matched to a gene: 13. This CDR3 region has 16 residues. Per the germline V gene, CDR1 is MDHEN and CDR2 is SYDVKM. About this clonotype: Its antigen remains unknown.

V and J are TRBV28 and TRBJ2-7, with TRBD1 identical over 10 bases. This receptor was obtained from a man older than 75 in good health. What was sequenced was blood. CDR3: CASRQSRDRGKNEQYF. As DNA, the CDR3 is TGTGCCAGCAGGCAATCCCGGGACAGGGGAAAGAACGAGCAGTACTTC.